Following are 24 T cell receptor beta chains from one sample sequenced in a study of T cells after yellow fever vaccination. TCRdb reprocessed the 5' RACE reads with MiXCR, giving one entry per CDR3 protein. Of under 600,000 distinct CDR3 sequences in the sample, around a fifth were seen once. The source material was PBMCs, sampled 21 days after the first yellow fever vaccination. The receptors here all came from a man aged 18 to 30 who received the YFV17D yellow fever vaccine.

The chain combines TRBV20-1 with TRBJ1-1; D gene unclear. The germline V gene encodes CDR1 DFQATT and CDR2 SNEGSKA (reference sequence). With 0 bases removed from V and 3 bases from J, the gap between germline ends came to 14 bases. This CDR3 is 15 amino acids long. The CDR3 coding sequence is TGCAGTGCTAGAGATTCGGGCACGGGGTACACTGAAGCTTTCTTT. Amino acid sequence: CSARDSGTGYTEAFF.

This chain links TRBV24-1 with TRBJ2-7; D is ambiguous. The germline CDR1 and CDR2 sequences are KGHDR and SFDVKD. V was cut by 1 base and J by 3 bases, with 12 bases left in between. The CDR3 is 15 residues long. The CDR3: CATSDLCWSFYEQYF. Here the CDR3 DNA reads TGTGCCACCAGTGATTTATGTTGGAGCTTCTACGAGCAGTACTTC.

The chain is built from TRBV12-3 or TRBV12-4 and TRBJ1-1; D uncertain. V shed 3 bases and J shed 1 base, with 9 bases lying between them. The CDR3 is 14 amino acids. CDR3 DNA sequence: TGTGCCAGCAGTTTTGGCCATCCGAACACTGAAGCTTTCTTT. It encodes CASSFGHPNTEAFF.

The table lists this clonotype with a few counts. The chain's CDR3 is CVTENTEAFF. For the CDR3, the DNA is TGTGTGACGGAGAACACTGAAGCTTTCTTT. The V call is TRBV12-3 or TRBV12-4, the J call TRBJ1-1; D gene uncertain. The CDR3 totals 10 residues.

The CDR3 sequence: CSASGSGGSTDTQYF. CDR3 coding DNA: TGCAGTGCTAGCGGTAGCGGGGGAAGCACAGATACGCAGTATTTT. This chain joins TRBV20-1 and TRBJ2-3; TRBD2 aligns across 9 bases. The CDR3 spans 15 residues. V lost 3 bases and J lost 0; bases outside the gene matches: 4. Per the germline V gene, CDR1 is DFQATT and CDR2 is SNEGSKA (reference sequence).

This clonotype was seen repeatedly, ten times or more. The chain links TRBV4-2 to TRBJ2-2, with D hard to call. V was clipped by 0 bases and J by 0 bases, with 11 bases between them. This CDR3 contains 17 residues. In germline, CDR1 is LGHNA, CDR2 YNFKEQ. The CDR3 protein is CASSQDRNQTNTGELFF. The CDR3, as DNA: TGTGCCAGCAGCCAAGATAGGAACCAGACGAACACCGGGGAGCTGTTTTTT.

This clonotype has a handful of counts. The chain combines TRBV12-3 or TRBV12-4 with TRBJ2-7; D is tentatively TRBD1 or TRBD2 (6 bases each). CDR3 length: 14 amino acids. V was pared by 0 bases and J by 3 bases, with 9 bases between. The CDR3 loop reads CASSLAGGRYEQYF. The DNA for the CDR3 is TGTGCCAGCAGTTTAGCGGGGGGCCGCTACGAGCAGTACTTC.

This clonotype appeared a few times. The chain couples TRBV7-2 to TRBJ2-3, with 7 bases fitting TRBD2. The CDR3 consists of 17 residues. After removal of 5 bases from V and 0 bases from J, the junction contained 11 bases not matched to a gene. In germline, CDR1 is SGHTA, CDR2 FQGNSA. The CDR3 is CASSGLAYGGSTDTQYF. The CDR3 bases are TGTGCCAGCAGCGGCCTAGCTTACGGGGGGAGCACAGATACGCAGTATTTT. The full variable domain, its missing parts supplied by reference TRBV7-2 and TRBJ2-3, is GAGVSQSPSNKVTEKGKDVELRCDPISGHTALYWYRQSLGQGLEFLIYFQGNSAPDKSGLPSDRFSAERTGGSVSTLTIQRTQQEDSAVYLCASSGLAYGGSTDTQYFGPGTRLTVL.

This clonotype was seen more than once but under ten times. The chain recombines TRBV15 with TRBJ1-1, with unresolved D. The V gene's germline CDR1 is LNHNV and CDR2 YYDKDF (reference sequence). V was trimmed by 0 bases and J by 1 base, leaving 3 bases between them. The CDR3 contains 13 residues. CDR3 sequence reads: CATSRDKNTEAFF. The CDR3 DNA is TGTGCCACCAGCAGAGACAAGAACACTGAAGCTTTCTTT.

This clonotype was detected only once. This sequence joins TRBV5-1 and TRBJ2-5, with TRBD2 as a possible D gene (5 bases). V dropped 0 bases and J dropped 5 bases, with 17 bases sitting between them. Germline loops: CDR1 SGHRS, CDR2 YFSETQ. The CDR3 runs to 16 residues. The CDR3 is CASSLVAAEGLETQYF. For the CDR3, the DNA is TGCGCCAGCAGCTTGGTGGCAGCGGAAGGTTTGGAGACCCAGTACTTC.

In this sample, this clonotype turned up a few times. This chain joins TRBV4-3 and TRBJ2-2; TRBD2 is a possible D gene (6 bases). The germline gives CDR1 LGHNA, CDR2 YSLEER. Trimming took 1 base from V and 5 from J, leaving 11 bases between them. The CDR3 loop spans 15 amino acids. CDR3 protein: CASSQAGVRTGELFF. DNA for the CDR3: TGCGCCAGCAGCCAAGCGGGAGTACGAACCGGGGAGCTGTTTTTT.

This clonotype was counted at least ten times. This CDR3 is CASSKEYNEQFF. CDR3 DNA sequence: TGTGCCAGCAGCAAAGAATACAATGAGCAGTTCTTC. The V call is TRBV11-2, the J call TRBJ2-1; no clear D. This CDR3 comprises 12 residues. V lost 5 bases and J lost 4, with 6 bases in between. Germline lookup yields CDR1 SGHAT and CDR2 FQNNGV.

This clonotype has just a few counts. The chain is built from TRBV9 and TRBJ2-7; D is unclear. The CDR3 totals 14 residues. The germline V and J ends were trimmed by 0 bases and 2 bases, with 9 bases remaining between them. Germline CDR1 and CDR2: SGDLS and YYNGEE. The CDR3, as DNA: TGTGCCAGCAGCGTAGTGGATGAAACCTACGAGCAGTACTTC. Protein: CASSVVDETYEQYF. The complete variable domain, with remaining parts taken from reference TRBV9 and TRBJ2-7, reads DSGVTQTPKHLITATGQRVTLRCSPRSGDLSVYWYQQSLDQGLQFLIQYYNGEERAKGNILERFSAQQFPDLHSELNLSSLELGDSALYFCASSVVDETYEQYFGPGTRLTVT.

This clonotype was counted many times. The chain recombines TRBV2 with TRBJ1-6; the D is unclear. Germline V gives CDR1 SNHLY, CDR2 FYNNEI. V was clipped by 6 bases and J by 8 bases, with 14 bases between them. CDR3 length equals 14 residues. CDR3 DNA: TGTGCCAGCAGACCGGGATCTATTGATTCACCCCTCCACTTT. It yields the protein CASRPGSIDSPLHF.

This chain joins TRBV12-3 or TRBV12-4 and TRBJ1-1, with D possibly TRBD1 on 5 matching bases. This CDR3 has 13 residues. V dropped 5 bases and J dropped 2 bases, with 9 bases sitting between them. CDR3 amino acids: CASSPGHNTEAFF. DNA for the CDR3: TGTGCCAGCAGTCCTGGACATAACACTGAAGCTTTCTTT.

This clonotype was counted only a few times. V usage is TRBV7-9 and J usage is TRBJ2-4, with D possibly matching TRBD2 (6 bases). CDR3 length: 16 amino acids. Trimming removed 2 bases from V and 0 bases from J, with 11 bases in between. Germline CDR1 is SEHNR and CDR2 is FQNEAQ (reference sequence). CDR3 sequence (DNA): TGTGCCAGCAGCTTACTCCGGGGGTTAGCCAAAAACATTCAGTACTTC. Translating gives CASSLLRGLAKNIQYF.

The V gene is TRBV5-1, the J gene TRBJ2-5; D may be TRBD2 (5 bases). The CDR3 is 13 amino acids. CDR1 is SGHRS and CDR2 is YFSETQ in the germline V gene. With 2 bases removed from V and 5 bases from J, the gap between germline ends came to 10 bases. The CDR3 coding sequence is TGCGCCAGCAGCTTTGAGGGCGCGGAGACCCAGTACTTC. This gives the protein CASSFEGAETQYF.

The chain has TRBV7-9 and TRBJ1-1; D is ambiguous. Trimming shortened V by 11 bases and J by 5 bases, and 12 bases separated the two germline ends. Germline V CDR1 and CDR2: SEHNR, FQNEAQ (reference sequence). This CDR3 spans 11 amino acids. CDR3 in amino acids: CALQRETEAFF. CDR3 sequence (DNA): TGTGCCCTACAAAGGGAGACTGAAGCTTTCTTT. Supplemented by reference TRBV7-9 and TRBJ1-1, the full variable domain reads DTGVSQNPRHKITKRGQNVTFRCDPISEHNRLYWYRQTLGQGPEFLTYFQNEAQLEKSRLLSDRFSAERPKGSFSTLEIQRTEQGDSAMYLCALQRETEAFFGQGTRLTVV.

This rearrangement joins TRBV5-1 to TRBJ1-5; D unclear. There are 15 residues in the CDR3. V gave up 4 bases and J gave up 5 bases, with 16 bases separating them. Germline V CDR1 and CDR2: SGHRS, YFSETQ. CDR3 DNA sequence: TGCGCCAGCAGCGCCGAGCCTGACTCATATCAGCCCCAGCATTTT. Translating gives CASSAEPDSYQPQHF.

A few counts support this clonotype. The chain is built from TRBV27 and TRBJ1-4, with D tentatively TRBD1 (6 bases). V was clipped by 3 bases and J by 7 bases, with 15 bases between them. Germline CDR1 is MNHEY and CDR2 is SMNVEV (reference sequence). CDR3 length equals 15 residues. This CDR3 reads CASSFQTGWGEKLFF. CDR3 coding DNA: TGTGCCAGCAGTTTCCAAACAGGGTGGGGTGAAAAACTGTTTTTT.

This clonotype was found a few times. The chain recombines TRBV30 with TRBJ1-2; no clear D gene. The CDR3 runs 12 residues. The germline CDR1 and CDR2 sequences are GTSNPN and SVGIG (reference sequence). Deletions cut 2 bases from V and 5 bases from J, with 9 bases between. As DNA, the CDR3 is TGTGCCTGGAGTTCCGAGGGATATGGCTACACCTTC. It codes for CAWSSEGYGYTF.

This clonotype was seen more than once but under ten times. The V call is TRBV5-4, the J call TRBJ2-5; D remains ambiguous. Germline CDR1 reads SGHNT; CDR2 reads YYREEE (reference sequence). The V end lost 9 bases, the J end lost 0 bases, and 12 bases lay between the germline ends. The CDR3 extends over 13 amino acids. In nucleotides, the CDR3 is TGTGCCACCATGAGAGAGTACCAAGAGACCCAGTACTTC. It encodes CATMREYQETQYF.

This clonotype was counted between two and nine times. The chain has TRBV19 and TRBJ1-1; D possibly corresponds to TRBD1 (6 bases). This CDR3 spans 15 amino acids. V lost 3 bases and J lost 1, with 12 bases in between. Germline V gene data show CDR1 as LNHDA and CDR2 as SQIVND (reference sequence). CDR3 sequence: CASSMGGRGNTEAFF. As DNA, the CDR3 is TGTGCCAGTAGTATGGGGGGCCGGGGGAACACTGAAGCTTTCTTT.

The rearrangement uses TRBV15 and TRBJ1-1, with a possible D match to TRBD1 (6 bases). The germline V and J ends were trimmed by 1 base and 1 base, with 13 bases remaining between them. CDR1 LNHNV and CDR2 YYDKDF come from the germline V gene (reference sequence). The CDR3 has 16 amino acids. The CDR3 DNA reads TGTGCCACCAGCAGAGCTCCAGGGGAAGCGAACACTGAAGCTTTCTTT. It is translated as CATSRAPGEANTEAFF.